These 27 T cell receptor beta chains were sequenced from one sample in a study of CD8+ T cells in alopecia areata. cDNA serving as the sequencing template came from extracted, reverse transcribed RNA. TCRdb keeps only in-frame clones here, not all; method: immunoSEQ multiplex PCR. The repertoire holds 150,000 to 200,000 clones, about 71% seen once, with 0.75% to 0.95% in the top ten. Described treatment: oral pan-JAK inhibitor, 5-10 mg twice daily. The starting material was CD4+ T cells sorted from blood, obtained at week 4, from a patient treated with tofacitinib. All receptors come from a human donor with alopecia areata.

The chain links TRBV29-1 to TRBJ2-3; a weak D match, TRBD2 (5 bases). Germline CDR1 SQVTM, CDR2 ANQGSEA. The CDR3 sequence is 11 residues long. Trimming left V 7 bases short and J 5 bases short, with 10 bases between. CDR3 coding DNA: TGCAGCGAAACAGAGGGAGATACGCAGTATTTT. Amino acids: CSETEGDTQYF.

The rearrangement links TRBV25-1 to TRBJ2-3; 9 positions agree with TRBD1. The ends lost 4 bases at V and 8 bases at J; junction bases unmatched: 10. There are 15 residues in the CDR3. Germline CDR1 MGHDK, CDR2 SYGVNS. Here the CDR3 reads CASSARGQGYSTQYF. The CDR3 DNA follows: TGTGCCAGCAGTGCACGTGGACAGGGGTACTCTACGCAGTATTTT.

V and J are TRBV2 and TRBJ1-5; tentatively, D is TRBD1 (5 bases). Germline V CDR1 and CDR2: SNHLY, FYNNEI. CDR3 length: 16 amino acids. Trimming took off 6 bases at V and 5 bases at J, with 20 bases between the two ends. The CDR3 nucleotides are TGTGCCAGCAGGGCAAACGCCGGGACCGCCGATCAGCCCCAGCATTTT. It yields the protein CASRANAGTADQPQHF.

The V call is TRBV29-1, the J call TRBJ2-3; D gene ambiguous. The length of the CDR3 is 14 residues. V lost 1 base, J lost 2 bases, and 10 bases lay in between. The germline CDR1 and CDR2 sequences are SQVTM and ANQGSEA. CDR3 bases: TGCAGCGTTGAAGCATCAGGTCACACAGATACGCAGTATTTT. Translated, it gives CSVEASGHTDTQYF.

This clone was seen a handful of times. V and J are TRBV5-1 and TRBJ2-5; 10 nucleotides line up with TRBD2. The trim removed 0 bases at V and 0 bases at J, leaving 2 bases unmatched. CDR3 length: 16 residues. Germline loops: CDR1 SGHRS, CDR2 YFSETQ. CDR3 in amino acids: CASSLGLAGDQETQYF. DNA of the CDR3: TGCGCCAGCAGCTTGGGTCTAGCGGGGGACCAAGAGACCCAGTACTTC. The whole variable domain, filled in from reference TRBV5-1 and TRBJ2-5, reads KAGVTQTPRYLIKTRGQQVTLSCSPISGHRSVSWYQQTPGQGLQFLFEYFSETQRNKGNFPGRFSGRQFSNSRSEMNVSTLELGDSALYLCASSLGLAGDQETQYFGPGTRLLVL.

The chain joins TRBV29-1 to TRBJ2-7, with D tentatively TRBD2 (5 bases). The V and J ends lost 0 bases and 0 bases respectively, with 9 bases between them. The CDR3 is made up of 14 amino acids. Per germline, CDR1 SQVTM and CDR2 ANQGSEA. CDR3 sequence (DNA): TGCAGCGTTGAAGATAACCGGGGCTCCTACGAGCAGTACTTC. Translation: CSVEDNRGSYEQYF.

The chain is built from TRBV7-2 and TRBJ2-5; a weak D match, TRBD2 (5 bases). The tail of the sequence fits TRBJ2-7 better, so the J call may be wrong. Germline CDR1 SGHTA, CDR2 FQGNSA. The CDR3 contains 13 residues. CDR3 coding DNA: TGTGCCAGCAGCCCGGTTCGGGGATACGAGCAGTACTTC. This codes for CASSPVRGYEQYF.

This clone was seen only once. This sequence joins TRBV30 and TRBJ1-2; TRBD1 is a possible D gene (5 bases). The V end was cut by 0 bases, the J end by 4 bases, with 9 bases between. Germline CDR1 GTSNPN, CDR2 SVGIG (reference sequence). The CDR3 has 13 amino acids. DNA for the CDR3: TGTGCCTGGAGTGTCGGCAGGGTCTATGGCTACACCTTC. Protein product: CAWSVGRVYGYTF.

This chain joins TRBV30 and TRBJ2-1; TRBD2 matches 7 bases. This CDR3 is 15 amino acids long. The trim removed 0 bases at V and 0 bases at J, leaving 2 bases unmatched. CDR1 GTSNPN and CDR2 SVGIG come from the germline V gene (reference sequence). The CDR3 nucleotides read TGTGCCTGGAGTGTAGGCGGGGGCTCCTACAATGAGCAGTTCTTC. It specifies CAWSVGGGSYNEQFF.

The V gene is TRBV5-4, the J gene TRBJ1-1; a weak D match, TRBD1 (5 bases). The length of the CDR3 is 15 residues. Between the trimmed V and J ends, which lost 4 bases and 2 bases, there was a span of 15 bases. Germline V lookup: CDR1 SGHNT, CDR2 YYREEE (reference sequence). CDR3: CASSLRLGVNTEAFF. Here the CDR3 DNA reads TGTGCCAGCAGCCTACGCTTAGGGGTTAACACTGAAGCTTTCTTT.

The gene calls are TRBV15 and TRBJ2-1; D uncertain. CDR3 length: 12 residues. V was clipped by 0 bases and J by 7 bases, with 4 bases between them. Germline lookup yields CDR1 LNHNV and CDR2 YYDKDF (reference sequence). This chain's CDR3 is CATSRDRNEQFF. In DNA form, the CDR3 reads TGTGCCACCAGCAGAGATAGGAATGAGCAGTTCTTC.

The chain uses TRBV4-2 and TRBJ1-2; TRBD1 is a possible D gene (5 bases). Germline V gene data show CDR1 as LGHNA and CDR2 as YNFKEQ. Deletions cut 0 bases from V and 6 bases from J, with 14 bases between. CDR3 length: 15 residues. DNA of the CDR3: TGTGCCAGCAGCCAAGACGGTAGCAGGGATCATGGCTACACCTTC. Its protein product is CASSQDGSRDHGYTF.

The chain carries TRBV6-1 and TRBJ1-1; D is unclear. The germline V gene encodes CDR1 MNHNS and CDR2 SASEGT. V lost 10 bases and J 1 base, leaving 16 bases between the germline ends. CDR3 length: 14 amino acids. The CDR3 region is CATCRTLRNTEAFF. As DNA, the CDR3 is TGTGCCACTTGTCGGACCCTTAGGAACACTGAAGCTTTCTTT.

The gene calls are TRBV5-1 and TRBJ2-5, with D tentatively TRBD1 or TRBD2 (5 bases each). CDR1 is SGHRS, CDR2 YFSETQ, per germline. The length of the CDR3 is 13 residues. Deletions cut 9 bases from V and 2 bases from J, with 14 bases between. The CDR3 loop reads CATRRDRQETQYF. The CDR3 DNA reads TGCGCCACCCGCCGGGACCGTCAAGAGACCCAGTACTTC.

The chain couples TRBV19 to TRBJ1-5, with a weak D call TRBD1 (6 bases). V lost 1 base to trimming and J lost 0 bases, with 16 bases between them. Germline CDR1 reads LNHDA; CDR2 reads SQIVND (reference sequence). CDR3 length equals 18 residues. As DNA, the CDR3 is TGTGCCAGTAGTATAGGGGGGCAGGGGTCGTATAGCAATCAGCCCCAGCATTTT. This sequence encodes CASSIGGQGSYSNQPQHF.

The chain combines TRBV19 with TRBJ2-5; no definite D call. V was cut by 3 bases and J by 5 bases, with 7 bases left in between. The V gene's germline CDR1 is LNHDA and CDR2 SQIVND (reference sequence). The CDR3 runs to 12 residues. The CDR3 region has the DNA TGTGCCAGTAGTATGGGTACTGAGACCCAGTACTTC. It codes for CASSMGTETQYF.

The rearrangement links TRBV25-1 to TRBJ1-4, with 9 positions matching TRBD1. The trim removed 5 bases at V and 8 bases at J, leaving 6 bases unmatched. CDR1 and CDR2 (germline): MGHDK, SYGVNS. CDR3 length: 14 residues. The CDR3 here is CASSLTGGGEKLFF. The DNA for the CDR3 is TGTGCCAGCAGTTTGACAGGGGGAGGAGAAAAACTGTTTTTT.

This clone turned up a few times. This chain joins TRBV4-3 and TRBJ1-2; D unresolved. Germline V lookup: CDR1 LGHNA, CDR2 YSLEER. V shed 0 bases and J shed 4 bases, with 15 bases lying between them. The CDR3 length is 16 residues. The CDR3 is CASSQDTLYQSYGYTF. The CDR3 DNA sequence: TGCGCCAGCAGCCAAGATACCCTATATCAAAGCTATGGCTACACCTTC.

This chain links TRBV29-1 with TRBJ1-1; possibly TRBD1 for D (6 bases). The CDR3 has 13 residues. Germline V lookup: CDR1 SQVTM, CDR2 ANQGSEA. V dropped 7 bases and J dropped 3 bases, with 15 bases sitting between them. The CDR3 loop is CSARDTGYTEAFF. Written as DNA, the CDR3 is TGCAGCGCCCGGGACACCGGATACACTGAAGCTTTCTTT.

This clone turned up a few times. The V call is TRBV27, the J call TRBJ1-1; 8 bases are a match to TRBD1. V dropped 4 bases and J dropped 1; count of bases not matched to a gene: 5. Germline CDR1 is MNHEY and CDR2 is SMNVEV (reference sequence). The CDR3 covers 15 residues. CDR3 in DNA: TGTGCCAGCAGTTCCAGGGGGCCCCGGAACACTGAAGCTTTCTTT. Translated: CASSSRGPRNTEAFF.

In DNA form, the CDR3 reads TGTGCCTGGACAAGTTTACAGGTGCAGTTCTTC. Translation gives CAWTSLQVQFF. This chain links TRBV30 with TRBJ2-1; D possibly corresponds to TRBD1 (5 bases). Germline CDR1 GTSNPN, CDR2 SVGIG (reference sequence). Trimming took 4 bases from V and 12 from J, leaving 13 bases between them. This CDR3 spans 11 amino acids. The full variable domain, rest sourced from reference TRBV30 and TRBJ2-1, is SQTIHQWPATLVQPVGSPLSLECTVEGTSNPNLYWYRQAAGRGLQLLFYSVGIGQISSEVPQNLSASRPQDRQFILSSKKLLLSDSGFYLCAWTSLQVQFFGPGTRLTVL.

The chain joins TRBV30 to TRBJ2-7; TRBD2 matches 8 bases. The CDR3 consists of 14 residues. V shed 4 bases and J 4 bases; nucleotides not matched to a gene: 9. The V gene's germline CDR1 is GTSNPN and CDR2 SVGIG (reference sequence). The DNA of the CDR3 is TGTGCCTGGAAAGCGGGGGTGCCAGGGTACGAGCAGTACTTC. Protein sequence: CAWKAGVPGYEQYF. Combining the CDR3 with reference TRBV30 and TRBJ2-7 gives the whole variable domain SQTIHQWPATLVQPVGSPLSLECTVEGTSNPNLYWYRQAAGRGLQLLFYSVGIGQISSEVPQNLSASRPQDRQFILSSKKLLLSDSGFYLCAWKAGVPGYEQYFGPGTRLTVT.

CDR3 in DNA: TGTGCTAGTGGTGGGGACACCTTGGGCAATCAGCCCCAGCATTTT. Its translation is CASGGDTLGNQPQHF. The chain has TRBV12-5 and TRBJ1-5, with a weak D call TRBD1 (6 bases). The V end was cut by 5 bases, the J end by 2 bases, with 13 bases between. The germline CDR1 and CDR2 sequences are LGHNT and FRNRAP. This CDR3 spans 15 amino acids.

The chain combines TRBV4-3 with TRBJ2-3, with D tentatively TRBD1 (6 bases). The V end was cut by 1 base, the J end by 3 bases, with 14 bases between. The germline gives CDR1 LGHNA, CDR2 YSLEER. The length of the CDR3 is 16 residues. CDR3 in amino acids: CASSQGGSQGTDTQYF. DNA of the CDR3: TGCGCCAGCAGCCAAGGGGGGTCACAGGGAACAGATACGCAGTATTTT.

The table lists this clone with a few counts. The chain joins TRBV30 to TRBJ1-3, with D unresolved. Trimming stripped 5 bases from V and 7 bases from J, with 15 bases between. There are 13 residues in the CDR3. Germline V gene sequence: CDR1 GTSNPN, CDR2 SVGIG (reference sequence). The chain's CDR3 is CAWEATPRNTIYF. The CDR3 DNA sequence: TGTGCCTGGGAGGCAACACCTAGGAACACCATATATTTT. The full variable domain, rest sourced from reference TRBV30 and TRBJ1-3, is SQTIHQWPATLVQPVGSPLSLECTVEGTSNPNLYWYRQAAGRGLQLLFYSVGIGQISSEVPQNLSASRPQDRQFILSSKKLLLSDSGFYLCAWEATPRNTIYFGEGSWLTVV.

The rearrangement links TRBV29-1 to TRBJ2-6; D ambiguous. The germline CDR1 and CDR2 sequences are SQVTM and ANQGSEA. Trimming took 5 bases from V and 0 from J, leaving 5 bases between them. The CDR3 consists of 13 residues. Written as DNA, the CDR3 is TGCAGCGTTTCGAACTCTGGGGCCAACGTCCTGACTTTC. Amino acids: CSVSNSGANVLTF.

This sequence joins TRBV6-5 and TRBJ1-1; D not certain. CDR1 and CDR2 from the germline V gene are MNHEY and SVGAGI. V lost 7 bases, J lost 0 bases, and 12 bases lay in between. The CDR3 is 14 amino acids. The CDR3 sequence: CASNPGPMNTEAFF. The DNA of the CDR3 is TGTGCCAGCAATCCCGGACCCATGAACACTGAAGCTTTCTTT.